This TCR beta chain was captured by sequencing in a study of T cell changes during pregnancy in multiple sclerosis. Trimming cost V 7 bases and J 0 bases; bases outside gene matches: 7. The CDR3 loop spans 15 amino acids. Germline V gene sequence: CDR1 MDHEN, CDR2 SYDVKM. Using immunoSEQ multiplex PCR, the repertoire was profiled, and TCRdb retains in-frame clones only, with some absent. Here the sample spans 15,000 to 20,000 clones, around 87% being singletons. Source: CD8+ T cells from peripheral blood mononuclear cells, taken in the third trimester of pregnancy. The clonotype was recovered from a female donor in good health, enrolled as a control in a pregnancy study. V usage is TRBV28 and J usage is TRBJ2-3; 7 nucleotides agree with TRBD2. The CDR3 reads CASNLLATSTDTQYF. Written as DNA, the CDR3 is TGTGCCAGCAATCTACTAGCGACTAGCACAGATACGCAGTATTTT.